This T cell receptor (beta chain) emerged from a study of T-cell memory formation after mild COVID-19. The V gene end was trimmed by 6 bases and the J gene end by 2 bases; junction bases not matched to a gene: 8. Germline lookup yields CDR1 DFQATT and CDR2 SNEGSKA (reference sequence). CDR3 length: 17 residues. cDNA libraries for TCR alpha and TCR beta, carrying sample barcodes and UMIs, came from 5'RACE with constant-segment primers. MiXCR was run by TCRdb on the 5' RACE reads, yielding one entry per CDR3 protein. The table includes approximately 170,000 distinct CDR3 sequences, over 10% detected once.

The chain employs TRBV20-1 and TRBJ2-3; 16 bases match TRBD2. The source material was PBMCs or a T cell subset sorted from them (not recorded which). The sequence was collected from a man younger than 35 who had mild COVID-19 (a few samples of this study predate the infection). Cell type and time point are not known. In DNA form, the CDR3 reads TGCAGTGCCGGGACTAGCGGGGGGGCCGATCTCACAGATACGCAGTATTTT. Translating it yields CSAGTSGGADLTDTQYF.